The rows below give T cell receptor beta chains drawn from one sample of a study of blood T cells in healthy people across ages. MiXCR was run by TCRdb on the 5' RACE reads, yielding one entry per CDR3 protein. The sample gives under 2 million distinct CDR3 sequences, about 35% of which show up once; around 10% is in the top ten. Sequencing used blood. The receptors originated from a woman in her twenties or thirties in good health. Both conserved end residues are part of each CDR3. Fields, in order: V gene, D gene, clone size, J gene, CDR3 protein, CDR3 DNA. D genes are given only for firm matches. A row's size may be missing; if present it is once, few, many or a size class.

v_call: TRBV3-1; d_call: TRBD2; clone_size: few; j_call: TRBJ2-1; cdr3_aa: CASSPGLAGHHEQFF; cdr3_nt: TGTGCCAGCAGCCCGGGACTAGCGGGACACCATGAGCAGTTCTTC
v_call: TRBV6-1; d_call: NA; clone_size: few; j_call: TRBJ2-7; cdr3_aa: CASSGTMSVYEQYF; cdr3_nt: TGTGCCAGCAGTGGGACCATGAGCGTCTACGAGCAGTACTTC
v_call: TRBV29-1; d_call: NA; clone_size: NA; j_call: TRBJ1-4; cdr3_aa: CSVEGGGEKPFF; cdr3_nt: TGCAGCGTTGAAGGGGGTGGTGAAAAACCGTTTTTT
v_call: TRBV5-6; d_call: TRBD2; clone_size: few; j_call: TRBJ2-1; cdr3_aa: CASSLAASGPSYNEQFF; cdr3_nt: TGTGCCAGCAGCTTGGCCGCTAGCGGACCCTCCTACAATGAGCAGTTCTTC
v_call: TRBV2; d_call: NA; clone_size: NA; j_call: TRBJ1-1; cdr3_aa: CASSSSGFTTEAFF; cdr3_nt: TGTGCCAGCAGTTCTTCAGGGTTCACCACTGAAGCTTTCTTT
v_call: TRBV20-1; d_call: NA; clone_size: few; j_call: TRBJ1-2; cdr3_aa: CSARIVAGSNYGYTF; cdr3_nt: TGCAGTGCTAGAATTGTTGCGGGGTCTAACTATGGCTACACCTTC
v_call: TRBV4-1; d_call: NA; clone_size: NA; j_call: TRBJ2-5; cdr3_aa: CASSQVQIQETQYF; cdr3_nt: TGCGCCAGCAGCCAAGTACAGATCCAAGAGACCCAGTACTTC
v_call: TRBV2; d_call: NA; clone_size: NA; j_call: TRBJ2-1; cdr3_aa: CAGRTNEQFF; cdr3_nt: TGTGCCGGAAGGACTAATGAGCAGTTCTTC
v_call: TRBV6-1; d_call: NA; clone_size: many; j_call: TRBJ2-1; cdr3_aa: CASRTTSYNEQFF; cdr3_nt: TGTGCCAGCCGGACTACCTCCTACAATGAGCAGTTCTTC
v_call: TRBV9; d_call: TRBD2; clone_size: NA; j_call: TRBJ2-5; cdr3_aa: CASSVEAGGPETQYF; cdr3_nt: TGTGCCAGCAGCGTAGAAGCGGGGGGGCCAGAGACCCAGTACTTC
v_call: TRBV11-3; d_call: TRBD2; clone_size: few; j_call: TRBJ2-5; cdr3_aa: CASTLRLAGPPQETQYF; cdr3_nt: TGTGCCAGCACCCTTCGACTAGCGGGGCCACCCCAAGAGACCCAGTACTTC
v_call: TRBV9; d_call: TRBD1; clone_size: few; j_call: TRBJ2-3; cdr3_aa: CASSAGQGTKGDTQYF; cdr3_nt: TGTGCCAGCAGCGCGGGACAGGGTACCAAAGGGGATACGCAGTATTTT
v_call: TRBV20-1; d_call: NA; clone_size: few; j_call: TRBJ2-7; cdr3_aa: CSALTPGLVYEQYF; cdr3_nt: TGCAGTGCCTTAACCCCCGGCCTGGTCTACGAGCAGTACTTC
v_call: TRBV20-1; d_call: NA; clone_size: many; j_call: TRBJ2-7; cdr3_aa: CSAGGPNSYEQYF; cdr3_nt: TGCAGTGCGGGGGGGCCGAATTCCTACGAGCAGTACTTC
v_call: TRBV6-1; d_call: NA; clone_size: NA; j_call: TRBJ1-2; cdr3_aa: CASTRDGGYGYTF; cdr3_nt: TGTGCCTCCACCCGGGACGGGGGGTATGGCTACACCTTC
v_call: TRBV4-2; d_call: TRBD2; clone_size: few; j_call: TRBJ2-1; cdr3_aa: CASSQWSGSFNEQFF; cdr3_nt: TGTGCCAGCAGCCAGTGGAGCGGGAGCTTTAATGAGCAGTTCTTC
v_call: TRBV27; d_call: TRBD1; clone_size: NA; j_call: TRBJ2-1; cdr3_aa: CASSSLTGTGGREQFF; cdr3_nt: TGTGCCAGCAGTTCCCTGACGGGGACAGGGGGCCGTGAGCAGTTCTTC
v_call: TRBV11-1; d_call: TRBD2; clone_size: NA; j_call: TRBJ2-1; cdr3_aa: CASSSTRLAEYNEQFF; cdr3_nt: TGTGCCAGCAGCTCAACCCGACTAGCGGAATACAATGAGCAGTTCTTC
v_call: TRBV20-1; d_call: NA; clone_size: few; j_call: TRBJ1-1; cdr3_aa: CSARPRGQVNTEAFF; cdr3_nt: TGCAGTGCTAGACCCCGCGGACAAGTGAACACTGAAGCTTTCTTT
v_call: TRBV4-1; d_call: NA; clone_size: few; j_call: TRBJ1-4; cdr3_aa: CASSQVPFREKLFF; cdr3_nt: TGCGCCAGCAGCCAGGTGCCTTTTCGGGAAAAACTGTTTTTT
v_call: TRBV10-3; d_call: TRBD1; clone_size: once; j_call: TRBJ1-6; cdr3_aa: CAIGETGTGNSPLHF; cdr3_nt: TGTGCCATCGGAGAGACAGGGACGGGTAATTCACCCCTCCACTTT
v_call: TRBV6-6; d_call: NA; clone_size: NA; j_call: TRBJ1-1; cdr3_aa: CASSYSGATEAFF; cdr3_nt: TGTGCCAGCAGTTATAGTGGGGCCACTGAAGCTTTCTTT
v_call: TRBV21-1; d_call: NA; clone_size: NA; j_call: TRBJ2-5; cdr3_aa: CAGRTGKGRETQYF; cdr3_nt: TGTGCCGGGAGGACAGGGAAGGGAAGAGAGACCCAGTACTTC
v_call: TRBV15; d_call: NA; clone_size: few; j_call: TRBJ2-1; cdr3_aa: CAILGPPNNEQFF; cdr3_nt: TGTGCCATCCTGGGACCCCCTAACAATGAGCAGTTCTTC
v_call: TRBV14; d_call: NA; clone_size: NA; j_call: TRBJ2-7; cdr3_aa: CASSQRRSYSYEQYF; cdr3_nt: TGTGCCAGCAGCCAAAGACGGTCCTACTCCTACGAGCAGTACTTC
v_call: TRBV6-5; d_call: NA; clone_size: NA; j_call: TRBJ2-5; cdr3_aa: CASSYVKGFQETQYF; cdr3_nt: TGTGCCAGCAGTTACGTGAAGGGATTCCAAGAGACCCAGTACTTC
v_call: TRBV20-1; d_call: TRBD2; clone_size: many; j_call: TRBJ2-1; cdr3_aa: CSAITSGSLNEQFF; cdr3_nt: TGCAGTGCTATAACTAGCGGATCCCTCAATGAGCAGTTCTTC
v_call: TRBV5-1; d_call: TRBD1; clone_size: NA; j_call: TRBJ1-6; cdr3_aa: CASSPRTGGRDSPLHF; cdr3_nt: TGCGCCAGCAGCCCCAGGACAGGGGGACGGGATTCACCCCTCCACTTT
v_call: TRBV3-1; d_call: NA; clone_size: NA; j_call: TRBJ2-7; cdr3_aa: CASSRPSSYEQYF; cdr3_nt: TGTGCCAGCAGCCGTCCCAGCTCCTACGAGCAGTACTTC
v_call: TRBV7-9; d_call: NA; clone_size: NA; j_call: TRBJ2-2; cdr3_aa: CASSFEANTGELFF; cdr3_nt: TGTGCCAGCAGCTTCGAGGCGAACACCGGGGAGCTGTTTTTT
v_call: TRBV5-6; d_call: TRBD1; clone_size: NA; j_call: TRBJ1-1; cdr3_aa: CASSPGQGIVEAEAFF; cdr3_nt: TGTGCCAGCAGCCCGGGACAGGGAATCGTTGAGGCTGAAGCTTTCTTT
v_call: TRBV20-1; d_call: TRBD2; clone_size: NA; j_call: TRBJ2-7; cdr3_aa: CSAVRAGLGPDSYEQYF; cdr3_nt: TGCAGTGCTGTGAGGGCCGGACTAGGACCCGATTCCTACGAGCAGTACTTC
v_call: TRBV7-2; d_call: TRBD2; clone_size: NA; j_call: TRBJ2-2; cdr3_aa: CASSPWLGLAGVGTGELFF; cdr3_nt: TGTGCCAGCAGCCCATGGCTCGGACTAGCGGGAGTGGGCACCGGGGAGCTGTTTTTT
v_call: TRBV29-1; d_call: NA; clone_size: many; j_call: TRBJ2-3; cdr3_aa: CSVSTGITDTQYF; cdr3_nt: TGCAGCGTCTCTACAGGGATCACAGATACGCAGTATTTT
v_call: TRBV7-9; d_call: NA; clone_size: NA; j_call: TRBJ2-3; cdr3_aa: CASSQTKRGGTDTQYF; cdr3_nt: TGTGCCAGCAGTCAAACCAAGCGCGGGGGCACAGATACGCAGTATTTT
v_call: TRBV12-3/TRBV12-4; d_call: TRBD1; clone_size: few; j_call: TRBJ1-4; cdr3_aa: CASRTGGGEKLFF; cdr3_nt: TGTGCCAGCAGGACAGGGGGCGGCGAAAAACTGTTTTTT
v_call: TRBV20-1; d_call: TRBD2; clone_size: once; j_call: TRBJ2-1; cdr3_aa: CSARDLKLATHNEQFF; cdr3_nt: TGCAGTGCTAGAGATTTAAAACTAGCGACGCACAATGAGCAGTTCTTC
v_call: TRBV27; d_call: NA; clone_size: NA; j_call: TRBJ2-1; cdr3_aa: CASTPTPRGTNEQFF; cdr3_nt: TGTGCCAGCACTCCCACCCCCAGGGGTACTAATGAGCAGTTCTTC
v_call: TRBV4-1; d_call: NA; clone_size: few; j_call: TRBJ2-7; cdr3_aa: CASSQDRSGTHLIEQYF; cdr3_nt: TGCGCCAGCAGCCAAGACCGCAGCGGAACCCATCTGATCGAGCAGTACTTC
v_call: TRBV5-1; d_call: TRBD1; clone_size: NA; j_call: TRBJ2-5; cdr3_aa: CASSQKQGAGETQYF; cdr3_nt: TGCGCCAGCAGCCAAAAACAGGGGGCAGGGGAGACCCAGTACTTC
v_call: TRBV28; d_call: NA; clone_size: few; j_call: TRBJ1-1; cdr3_aa: CASSSPVGGAGTEAFF; cdr3_nt: TGTGCCAGCAGCTCCCCCGTTGGGGGCGCTGGCACTGAAGCTTTCTTT
v_call: TRBV3-1; d_call: TRBD2; clone_size: NA; j_call: TRBJ2-3; cdr3_aa: CASSPRSGVGLNTQYF; cdr3_nt: TGTGCCAGCAGCCCCCGTAGCGGGGTGGGTTTGAATACGCAGTATTTT
v_call: TRBV5-1; d_call: TRBD1; clone_size: NA; j_call: TRBJ1-2; cdr3_aa: CASSPWTGEGYTF; cdr3_nt: TGCGCCAGCAGCCCCTGGACAGGGGAGGGCTACACCTTC
v_call: TRBV29-1; d_call: TRBD2; clone_size: few; j_call: TRBJ2-1; cdr3_aa: CSAQLAGGPPGDNEQFF; cdr3_nt: TGCAGCGCCCAACTAGCGGGAGGGCCTCCGGGTGACAATGAGCAGTTCTTC
v_call: TRBV27; d_call: NA; clone_size: NA; j_call: TRBJ2-7; cdr3_aa: CASSLSRGKPYEQYF; cdr3_nt: TGTGCCAGCAGTTTGTCCAGGGGAAAGCCCTACGAGCAGTACTTC
v_call: TRBV5-5; d_call: TRBD2; clone_size: NA; j_call: TRBJ2-1; cdr3_aa: CASAWWLAGGDEQFF; cdr3_nt: TGTGCCAGCGCCTGGTGGCTAGCGGGGGGGGATGAGCAGTTCTTC
v_call: TRBV27; d_call: NA; clone_size: once; j_call: TRBJ2-3; cdr3_aa: CASRRSGPPTDTQYF; cdr3_nt: TGTGCCAGCAGGCGTTCCGGGCCCCCCACAGATACGCAGTATTTT
v_call: TRBV12-3/TRBV12-4; d_call: TRBD2; clone_size: few; j_call: TRBJ2-1; cdr3_aa: CASTPAGLAYEQFF; cdr3_nt: TGTGCCAGCACCCCTGCGGGACTAGCCTATGAGCAGTTCTTC
v_call: TRBV7-3; d_call: NA; clone_size: NA; j_call: TRBJ2-2; cdr3_aa: CASSPELGERFF; cdr3_nt: TGTGCCAGCAGCCCTGAATTGGGGGAGCGGTTTTTT
v_call: TRBV18; d_call: TRBD1; clone_size: NA; j_call: TRBJ2-7; cdr3_aa: CASSRTGPRSSYEQYF; cdr3_nt: TGTGCCAGCTCACGGACAGGGCCTAGGAGCTCCTACGAGCAGTACTTC
v_call: TRBV27; d_call: NA; clone_size: NA; j_call: TRBJ1-2; cdr3_aa: CASSLTAGANYGYTF; cdr3_nt: TGTGCCAGCAGTTTAACGGCAGGAGCTAACTATGGCTACACCTTC
v_call: TRBV7-9; d_call: NA; clone_size: NA; j_call: TRBJ1-2; cdr3_aa: CASSDTWGEYGYTF; cdr3_nt: TGTGCCAGCAGCGACACCTGGGGGGAGTATGGCTACACCTTC
v_call: TRBV7-2; d_call: NA; clone_size: NA; j_call: TRBJ2-3; cdr3_aa: CASSPGTPFTDTQYF; cdr3_nt: TGTGCCAGCAGCCCCGGGACTCCGTTCACAGATACACAGTATTTT
v_call: TRBV6-5; d_call: NA; clone_size: NA; j_call: TRBJ1-4; cdr3_aa: CASLGPGASGKLFF; cdr3_nt: TGTGCCAGTTTAGGGCCGGGGGCTAGTGGAAAACTGTTTTTT